The entry below describes one T cell receptor (beta chain). This entry is derived from a study of cytomegalovirus exposure and HLA in healthy donors. Repertoires were generated with immunoSEQ multiplex PCR, while TCRdb's copy carries only in-frame clones and drops some. The sample has approximately 160,000 clones, roughly 90% seen once. Losses at the gene ends were 5 bases for V and 3 bases for J; bases not matched to a gene: 3. This CDR3 has 13 amino acids. Germline loops: CDR1 SEHNR, CDR2 FQNEAQ (reference sequence). Sequencing input: PBMCs. The TCR comes from a young woman in good health and CMV-seropositive. The chain joins TRBV7-9 to TRBJ1-2, with 7 nucleotides matching TRBD1. The CDR3 spells CASSLQGDYGYTF. CDR3 DNA: TGTGCCAGCAGCCTCCAGGGGGACTATGGCTACACCTTC.